The next 32 T cell receptor beta chains were all read from a single sample in a study of shared clonotypes between healthy human individuals. Assay used: immunoSEQ multiplex PCR; TCRdb lists only in-frame clones, some missing. This table has some 2,500,000 clones, 92% appearing once. Material: naive CD4+ T cells from PBMCs. Subset of the sample: CD45RA+ positively selected. The receptors come from a man in his late teens or twenties in good health. Some clones in this sample may be carry-over from other donors' samples.

This chain uses TRBV5-1 with TRBJ1-1; TRBD1 matches at 9 bases. Germline V CDR1 and CDR2: SGHRS, YFSETQ. The CDR3 covers 13 residues. J was trimmed by 7 bases and V by 4 bases; bases with no gene match: 5. The CDR3 here is CASSQGTGIEAFF. CDR3 DNA sequence: TGCGCCAGCAGCCAAGGGACAGGGATTGAAGCTTTCTTT.

The V call is TRBV5-1, the J call TRBJ1-4; TRBD1 is a possible D gene (5 bases). The CDR3 has 16 residues. In germline, CDR1 is SGHRS, CDR2 YFSETQ. Trimming took 0 bases from V and 10 from J, leaving 19 bases between them. DNA for the CDR3: TGCGCCAGCAGCTTGGCCGTAACAGGAACTTACCGAAAACTGTTTTTT. It specifies CASSLAVTGTYRKLFF.

The gene calls are TRBV18 and TRBJ2-3, with D tentatively TRBD1 (6 bases). This CDR3 spans 16 amino acids. The germline CDR1 and CDR2 sequences are KGHSH and LQKENI. V was trimmed by 3 bases and J by 2 bases, leaving 15 bases between them. The CDR3 loop is CASSPPRTANTDTQYF. The CDR3 DNA follows: TGTGCCAGCTCACCGCCCCGGACAGCAAACACAGATACGCAGTATTTT.

The chain joins TRBV15 to TRBJ1-5, with D possibly being TRBD1 (5 bases). Germline loops: CDR1 LNHNV, CDR2 YYDKDF (reference sequence). V lost 4 bases, J lost 2 bases, and 15 bases lay in between. CDR3 size: 16 residues. CDR3 coding DNA: TGTGCCACCAGCACTGGGGCAGAACCACGCAATCAGCCCCAGCATTTT. The encoded protein is CATSTGAEPRNQPQHF.

With regard to this clone: Other DNA sequences from this sample encode an identical CDR3 as well. This chain links TRBV7-2 with TRBJ2-7; D possibly corresponds to TRBD2 (7 bases). Germline lookup yields CDR1 SGHTA and CDR2 FQGNSA. Trimming pared 3 bases from V and 2 bases from J, leaving 11 bases between. This CDR3 is 14 amino acids long. The CDR3 reads CASSFSGGPYEQYF. The CDR3 DNA follows: TGTGCCAGCAGCTTTTCCGGGGGGCCCTACGAGCAGTACTTC. The complete variable domain, with remaining parts taken from reference TRBV7-2 and TRBJ2-7, reads GAGVSQSPSNKVTEKGKDVELRCDPISGHTALYWYRQSLGQGLEFLIYFQGNSAPDKSGLPSDRFSAERTGGSVSTLTIQRTQQEDSAVYLCASSFSGGPYEQYFGPGTRLTVT.

The chain combines TRBV7-2 with TRBJ2-1, with D unresolved. Looked up from germline, CDR1 is SGHTA and CDR2 is FQGNSA. The CDR3 loop spans 14 amino acids. V was clipped by 9 bases and J by 0 bases, with 12 bases between them. The CDR3 loop reads CARRDPSSYNEQFF. CDR3 in DNA: TGTGCCAGAAGAGACCCGAGCTCCTACAATGAGCAGTTCTTC.

The J gene is TRBJ2-7, the V gene TRBV27; 9 bases agree with TRBD1. V lost 6 bases to trimming and J lost 5 bases; unmatched junction nucleotides: 8. Germline loops: CDR1 MNHEY, CDR2 SMNVEV (reference sequence). The CDR3 consists of 14 residues. The CDR3 here is CASRRPGQGNEQYF. The CDR3 nucleotides read TGTGCCAGCAGGAGGCCGGGACAGGGTAACGAGCAGTACTTC.

DNA for the CDR3: TGCACCAGCAGCCAAGGGGCAGGGGGCTATCAGCCCCAGCATTTT. Protein product: CTSSQGAGGYQPQHF. The chain uses TRBV1 and TRBJ1-5; the table assigns TRBD1, which was not confirmed against the DNA. TRBV1 is listed as a pseudogene. The CDR3 extends over 15 amino acids.

The chain is built from TRBV7-3 and TRBJ2-3; 8 positions agree with TRBD2. Germline V CDR1 and CDR2: SGHTA, FQGTGA. V shed 5 bases, J shed 0 bases, and the junction held 7 bases outside the gene matches. The CDR3 totals 16 residues. The CDR3 protein is CASSPTSGGSTDTQYF. CDR3 in DNA: TGTGCCAGCAGCCCCACGAGCGGGGGCAGCACAGATACGCAGTATTTT. The full variable domain, in which reference TRBV7-3 and TRBJ2-3 provide the parts outside the CDR3, is GAGVSQTPSNKVTEKGKYVELRCDPISGHTALYWYRQSLGQGPEFLIYFQGTGAADDSGLPNDRFFAVRPEGSVSTLKIQRTERGDSAVYLCASSPTSGGSTDTQYFGPGTRLTVL.

In regard to this clone: At the DNA level, this CDR3 is encoded by other sequences in the same sample as well. The CDR3 protein is CASSLGQGGYGYTF. The CDR3 nucleotides are TGTGCCAGCAGCTTAGGACAGGGCGGCTATGGCTACACCTTC. V and J are TRBV5-6 and TRBJ1-2, with 8 bases fitting TRBD1. Germline V gene sequence: CDR1 SGHDT, CDR2 YYEEEE. CDR3 length: 14 amino acids. V was pared by 2 bases and J by 4 bases, with 4 bases of the junction left unmatched.

This chain joins TRBV5-6 and TRBJ2-3; D uncertain. From germline, CDR1 is SGHDT and CDR2 YYEEEE. The CDR3 sequence is 15 residues long. The ends were cut back, 0 bases at V and 2 bases at J, with 10 bases in the middle. As DNA, the CDR3 is TGTGCCAGCAGCTTGGGTCCCAGACCCACAGATACGCAGTATTTT. Translated, it gives CASSLGPRPTDTQYF.

Turning to this clone: The same CDR3 can be traced to other DNA sequences in this sample. This chain connects TRBV28 to TRBJ2-7; a weak D match, TRBD1 (6 bases). V was shortened by 5 bases and J by 3 bases, with 11 bases between the two germline ends. The CDR3 length is 13 residues. The V gene's germline CDR1 is MDHEN and CDR2 SYDVKM. This chain's CDR3 is CASSTQGIYEQYF. As DNA, the CDR3 is TGTGCCAGCAGTACGCAGGGGATCTACGAGCAGTACTTC.

The gene calls are TRBV5-1 and TRBJ2-7; TRBD1 aligns across 9 bases. CDR3 size: 14 residues. With 6 bases clipped from V and 5 bases from J, the junction kept 9 bases outside the gene matches. Germline V gene sequence: CDR1 SGHRS, CDR2 YFSETQ. This CDR3 is CASTQQGARDEQYF. CDR3 sequence (DNA): TGCGCCAGCACCCAACAGGGGGCGCGGGACGAGCAGTACTTC.

The chain links TRBV5-4 to TRBJ1-2, with 7 bases that match TRBD1. J lost 3 bases, V lost 2 bases, and 4 bases had no gene match. The CDR3 has 14 amino acids. CDR1 is SGHNT, CDR2 YYREEE, per germline (reference sequence). The CDR3 sequence is CASSFFTGDYGYTF. Written as DNA, the CDR3 is TGTGCCAGCAGCTTTTTTACAGGGGACTATGGCTACACCTTC. Using reference TRBV5-4 and TRBJ1-2 for the parts outside the CDR3, the full variable domain is ETGVTQSPTHLIKTRGQQVTLRCSSQSGHNTVSWYQQALGQGPQFIFQYYREEENGRGNFPPRFSGLQFPNYSSELNVNALELDDSALYLCASSFFTGDYGYTFGSGTRLTVV.

On this clone itself: Other DNA variants within this sample encode the same CDR3. The gene calls are TRBV6-5 and TRBJ1-1, with a tentative D call TRBD1 (6 bases). The CDR3 covers 13 residues. The V end lost 6 bases, the J end lost 3 bases, and 11 bases lay between the germline ends. Germline CDR1 MNHEY, CDR2 SVGAGI. The CDR3 region has the DNA TGTGCCAGCAGCCCCAGGGGTGACACTGAAGCTTTCTTT. This encodes CASSPRGDTEAFF.

Concerning this clone itself: Other DNA sequences in the sample encode the same CDR3. This rearrangement joins TRBV18 to TRBJ1-1, with D unresolved. Trimming took 3 bases from V and 6 from J, leaving 8 bases between them. Germline values: CDR1 KGHSH, CDR2 LQKENI. The CDR3 is 12 amino acids. This chain's CDR3 is CASSPAGSEAFF. In nucleotides, the CDR3 is TGTGCCAGCTCACCGGCTGGGTCTGAAGCTTTCTTT.

Details on this clone: The same CDR3 arises from other DNA sequences in this sample as well. The chain links TRBV5-1 to TRBJ2-5; TRBD1 matches at 7 bases. Germline values: CDR1 SGHRS, CDR2 YFSETQ. The CDR3 is 15 residues long. Trimming removed 0 bases from V and 4 bases from J; junction bases left unmatched: 6. CDR3 loop: CASSLGTGVGETQYF. In DNA form, the CDR3 reads TGCGCCAGCAGCTTGGGTACAGGGGTTGGAGAGACCCAGTACTTC.

The rearrangement uses TRBV7-7 and TRBJ2-3; D call uncertain. V dropped 2 bases and J dropped 4 bases, with 13 bases sitting between them. CDR1 and CDR2 from the germline V gene are SSHAT and FNYEAQ (reference sequence). The CDR3 covers 15 residues. CDR3 sequence reads: CASSLSLGNADTQYF. The DNA for the CDR3 is TGTGCCAGCAGCTTAAGTCTCGGTAACGCAGATACGCAGTATTTT.

The gene calls are TRBV23-1 and TRBJ1-2; a possible D gene is TRBD1 (5 bases). TRBV23-1 is an open reading frame whose function is uncertain. Deletions cut 3 bases from V and 6 bases from J, with 11 bases between. The CDR3 consists of 13 residues. The CDR3 spells CASSHWDRDGYTF. DNA for the CDR3: TGCGCCAGCAGTCATTGGGACCGAGATGGCTACACCTTC.

The chain joins TRBV19 to TRBJ2-3; 8 bases are shared with TRBD2. Germline V gene sequence: CDR1 LNHDA, CDR2 SQIVND (reference sequence). CDR3 length: 15 amino acids. The V gene end was trimmed by 4 bases and the J gene end by 0 bases; junction bases not matched to a gene: 3. The CDR3 protein is CASSRLAKSTDTQYF. The DNA of the CDR3 is TGTGCCAGTAGTAGACTAGCGAAAAGCACAGATACGCAGTATTTT.

The CDR3: CASRPGSAGELFF. The DNA for the CDR3 is TGTGCCAGTCGTCCAGGGAGCGCCGGGGAGCTGTTTTTT. The chain carries TRBV19 and TRBJ2-2; the D gene could be TRBD1 or TRBD2 (5 bases each). V was clipped by 8 bases and J by 6 bases, with 13 bases between them. This CDR3 region has 13 residues. Germline V CDR1 and CDR2: LNHDA, SQIVND (reference sequence).

The CDR3 is CASSGGVLGSLGYNEQFF. CDR3 nucleotides: TGTGCCAGCAGTGGTGGGGTTTTGGGGTCGCTCGGTTACAATGAGCAGTTCTTC. The rearrangement uses TRBV6-1 and TRBJ2-1; D gene unclear. The V and J ends lost 4 bases and 4 bases respectively, with 23 bases between them. CDR1 and CDR2 (germline): MNHNS, SASEGT. The CDR3 sequence is 18 residues long.

The rearrangement uses TRBV11-1 and TRBJ2-7; 7 bases are shared with TRBD1. The CDR3 runs to 16 residues. Germline CDR1 is SGHAT and CDR2 is FQDESV (reference sequence). Trimming took 5 bases from V and 3 from J; bases not matched to a gene: 13. The CDR3 reads CASSPKHRGGNYEQYF. Written as DNA, the CDR3 is TGTGCCAGCAGCCCCAAGCACAGGGGCGGAAACTACGAGCAGTACTTC. Looking up the rest from reference TRBV11-1 and TRBJ2-7 gives the full variable domain: EAEVAQSPRYKITEKSQAVAFWCDPISGHATLYWYRQILGQGPELLVQFQDESVVDDSQLPKDRFSAERLKGVDSTLKIQPAELGDSAMYLCASSPKHRGGNYEQYFGPGTRLTVT.

J is TRBJ2-5 and V is TRBV4-2, with 11 bases lining up with TRBD2. CDR1 is LGHNA, CDR2 YNFKEQ, per germline. The trim removed 1 base at V and 5 bases at J, leaving 9 bases unmatched. There are 17 residues in the CDR3. The CDR3: CASSQVPLAGGRETQYF. CDR3 nucleotides: TGTGCCAGCAGCCAAGTCCCTCTAGCGGGAGGTAGGGAGACCCAGTACTTC.

The chain carries TRBV11-2 and TRBJ2-7, with 7 bases identical to TRBD1. CDR1 and CDR2 (germline): SGHAT, FQNNGV. J gave up 6 bases and V 4 bases, and 12 bases lay outside the gene matches. The CDR3 runs to 15 residues. CDR3 loop: CASSSPQGLKFEQYF. The DNA of the CDR3 is TGTGCCAGCAGCTCTCCACAGGGGTTAAAGTTCGAGCAGTACTTC.

A note on this clone: Other nucleotide sequences from this sample produce the same CDR3. DNA of the CDR3: TGTGCCAGTAGTAACAGTTACGAGCAGTACTTC. It specifies CASSNSYEQYF. The chain couples TRBV28 to TRBJ2-7; D is unresolved. This CDR3 is built from 11 residues. Germline V gene data show CDR1 as MDHEN and CDR2 as SYDVKM. Trimming took 9 bases from V and 4 from J, leaving 10 bases between them.

This chain joins TRBV28 and TRBJ2-5; D is undetermined. Between the trimmed V and J ends, which lost 9 bases and 3 bases, there was a span of 11 bases. Germline values: CDR1 MDHEN, CDR2 SYDVKM. The CDR3 runs to 12 residues. The CDR3: CASTSVEETQYF. CDR3 sequence (DNA): TGTGCCAGTACAAGCGTCGAAGAGACCCAGTACTTC.

The chain couples TRBV7-3 to TRBJ2-1, with D possibly TRBD2 on 5 matching bases. The germline V gene has CDR1 SGHTA and CDR2 FQGTGA. This CDR3 has 15 residues. V was clipped by 2 bases and J by 4 bases, with 12 bases between them. CDR3 in amino acids: CASSLVTTTYNEQFF. DNA for the CDR3: TGTGCCAGCAGCTTAGTAACGACTACATACAATGAGCAGTTCTTC. The full variable domain, its missing parts supplied by reference TRBV7-3 and TRBJ2-1, is GAGVSQTPSNKVTEKGKYVELRCDPISGHTALYWYRQSLGQGPEFLIYFQGTGAADDSGLPNDRFFAVRPEGSVSTLKIQRTERGDSAVYLCASSLVTTTYNEQFFGPGTRLTVL.

The chain combines TRBV10-3 with TRBJ2-1, with 7 bases lining up with TRBD1. Per germline, CDR1 ENHRY and CDR2 SYGVKD. J gave up 6 bases and V 7 bases, and 6 bases lay outside the gene matches. The CDR3 runs 13 residues. The CDR3 loop is CAITGTELNEQFF. Written as DNA, the CDR3 is TGTGCCATCACCGGGACAGAACTCAATGAGCAGTTCTTC.

Only one count was recorded for this clone. The chain combines TRBV28 with TRBJ2-5, with 12 bases matching TRBD2. The end of the DNA is better explained by TRBJ2-7, so the J call may be wrong. The CDR3 runs 18 residues. Germline-derived CDR1 and CDR2 are MDHEN and SYDVKM. This chain's CDR3 is CASSSYPGTSGWSYEQYF. The CDR3 nucleotides are TGTGCCAGCAGTTCCTACCCCGGGACTAGCGGGTGGAGTTACGAGCAGTACTTC.

This chain joins TRBV7-2 and TRBJ2-1; no clear D. Germline CDR1 is SGHTA and CDR2 is FQGNSA. Trimming cost V 5 bases and J 6 bases, with 8 bases left between them. This CDR3 is built from 12 residues. The CDR3 region is CASSGWVNEQFF. CDR3 nucleotides: TGTGCCAGCAGCGGGTGGGTCAATGAGCAGTTCTTC.

The chain combines TRBV9 with TRBJ1-1; perhaps TRBD1 as D (6 bases). CDR3 size: 15 residues. The germline V gene has CDR1 SGDLS and CDR2 YYNGEE. V gave up 3 bases and J gave up 0 bases, with 12 bases separating them. The CDR3 nucleotides are TGTGCCAGCAGCGCGCCACAGGGTATGAACACTGAAGCTTTCTTT. It codes for CASSAPQGMNTEAFF.